Presented here are 4 T cell receptor beta chains from one specimen sequenced in a study of T cells in Graves' hyperthyroidism and ophthalmopathy (dated by TCRdb to the late 2010s). The library was produced with multiplex PCR. For sequencing, an Illumina HiSeq 2000 was employed. The TCR beta CDR3 regions were amplified from RNA transcripts. The TCR CDR3 was subjected to a first round of RT-PCR using the HTBI primer set and the Qiagen OneStep RT-PCR kit. Using fastp trimming at Q25 and MiXCR clonotype assembly, TCRdb reanalyzed the public sequencing data and kept in-frame beta chains. A single entry per CDR3 protein holds the most common genes and DNA from its merged rows. The sample data list some 490,000 distinct CDR3 sequences, and 22% of these were observed just once. Together, the top ten hold approximately 49% of the sample. The sample consisted of blood. All receptors derive from a woman between 65 and 79 years old with Graves' ophthalmopathy.

This clonotype was seen more than once but under ten times. The J gene is TRBJ2-2, the V gene TRBV11-2, with D unresolved. The CDR3 runs to 15 residues. V was clipped by 4 bases and J by 3 bases, with 12 bases between them. Germline CDR1 is SGHAT and CDR2 is FQNNGV. The CDR3 here is CASSSFTVDTGELFF. The DNA of the CDR3 is TGTGCCAGCAGCTCGTTCACGGTGGACACCGGGGAGCTGTTTTTT.

In its sample, this clonotype was seen once. The chain uses TRBV5-4 and TRBJ2-6; D could derive from TRBD1 or TRBD2 (5 bases each). CDR1 is SGHNT and CDR2 is YYREEE in the germline V gene (reference sequence). The CDR3 is 15 residues long. Trimming took 2 bases from V and 4 from J, leaving 10 bases between them. CDR3 sequence reads: CASSFGATGANVLTF. The CDR3 DNA sequence: TGTGCCAGCAGCTTCGGGGCCACCGGGGCCAACGTCCTGACTTTC. Supplemented by reference TRBV5-4 and TRBJ2-6, the full variable domain reads ETGVTQSPTHLIKTRGQQVTLRCSSQSGHNTVSWYQQALGQGPQFIFQYYREEENGRGNFPPRFSGLQFPNYSSELNVNALELDDSALYLCASSFGATGANVLTFGAGSRLTVL.

This clonotype occurred a few times. This chain links TRBV5-1 with TRBJ1-4; TRBD1 is a possible D gene (5 bases). Trimming shortened V by 0 bases and J by 0 bases, and 9 bases separated the two germline ends. This CDR3 spans 16 amino acids. Germline V CDR1 and CDR2: SGHRS, YFSETQ. CDR3 nucleotides: TGCGCCAGCAGCTTGGACGGGGCAGCAACTAATGAAAAACTGTTTTTT. Encoded protein: CASSLDGAATNEKLFF.

As concerns this clonotype: With a much larger clone just one base away, this may be a read error. The chain employs TRBV6-2 or TRBV6-3 and TRBJ2-7; no clear D. The germline V gene encodes CDR1 MNHEY and CDR2 SVGEGT. This CDR3 has 17 amino acids. V was clipped by 2 bases and J by 2 bases, with 19 bases between them. The CDR3 DNA is TGTGCCAGCAGTTACCCCTCACTAAGGGTCAGGACCTACGAGCAGTACTTC. Residues: CASSYPSLRVRTYEQYF.